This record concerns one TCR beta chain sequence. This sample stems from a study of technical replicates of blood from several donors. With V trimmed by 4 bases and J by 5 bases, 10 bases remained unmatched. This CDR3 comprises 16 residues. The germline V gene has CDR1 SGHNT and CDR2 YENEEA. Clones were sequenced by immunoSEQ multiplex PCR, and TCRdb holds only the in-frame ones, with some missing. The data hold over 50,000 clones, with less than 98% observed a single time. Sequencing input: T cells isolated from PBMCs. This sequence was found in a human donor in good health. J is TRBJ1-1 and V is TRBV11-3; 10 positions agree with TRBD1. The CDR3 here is CASSSTGTGDGTEAFF. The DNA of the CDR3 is TGTGCCAGCAGCTCCACCGGGACAGGGGATGGGACTGAAGCTTTCTTT.